Shown below are 23 T cell receptor beta chains from a single sample sequenced in a study of shared clonotypes between healthy human individuals. Sequenced by immunoSEQ multiplex PCR; TCRdb stores in-frame clones only, minus some. The sample yields 1.4 million to 1.5 million clones, more than 95% seen once. Sequencing was performed on naive CD4+ T cells sorted from blood. Indicated subset: CD45RA+ positively selected. These receptor sequences come from a man aged 25 to 40 in good health.

The gene calls are TRBV9 and TRBJ2-7, with 9 nucleotides matching TRBD1. Germline assignment: CDR1 SGDLS and CDR2 YYNGEE. The CDR3 is 14 residues long. The J segment lost 5 bases and the V segment lost 0 bases, leaving 3 bases of the junction unmatched. CDR3 amino acids: CASSVGTGVDEQYF. The CDR3 region has the DNA TGTGCCAGCAGCGTAGGGACAGGGGTGGACGAGCAGTACTTC.

This chain connects TRBV4-3 to TRBJ2-3; 7 bases align to TRBD2. V was pared by 0 bases and J by 3 bases, with 15 bases of the junction left unmatched. CDR3 length: 19 residues. In germline, CDR1 is LGHNA, CDR2 YSLEER. CDR3 bases: TGCGCCAGCAGCCAAGATGGCGGGAGATTGAGTTTAGTGACAGATACGCAGTATTTT. Amino acid sequence: CASSQDGGRLSLVTDTQYF.

This chain links TRBV28 with TRBJ1-3; possibly TRBD1 for D (5 bases). Germline lookup yields CDR1 MDHEN and CDR2 SYDVKM. Trimming cost V 2 bases and J 3 bases, with 14 bases left between them. This CDR3 has 16 residues. The CDR3 nucleotides read TGTGCCAGCAGTTTACCCCCCGGGGGGGTTGGAAACACCATATATTTT. Translating gives CASSLPPGGVGNTIYF.

Regarding this clone: Other nucleotide sequences in the sample specify the same CDR3. The chain recombines TRBV5-1 with TRBJ2-5; D possibly matches TRBD1 or TRBD2 (5 bases each). V was trimmed by 0 bases and J by 5 bases, leaving 11 bases between them. The CDR3 extends over 14 amino acids. CDR1 is SGHRS, CDR2 YFSETQ, per germline. CDR3 in DNA: TGCGCCAGCAGCTTGGGACAAGGGGAGGAGACCCAGTACTTC. This encodes CASSLGQGEETQYF.

The gene calls are TRBV5-6 and TRBJ1-4, with 9 nucleotides matching TRBD1. The trim removed 0 bases at V and 7 bases at J, leaving 4 bases unmatched. Germline assignment: CDR1 SGHDT and CDR2 YYEEEE. The CDR3 extends over 15 amino acids. DNA for the CDR3: TGTGCCAGCAGCTTGGGTGGGACAGGGTCTGAAAAACTGTTTTTT. Its protein product is CASSLGGTGSEKLFF.

This chain uses TRBV10-3 with TRBJ2-7; TRBD1 matches at 10 bases. V shed 6 bases, J shed 6 bases, and the junction held 8 bases outside the gene matches. From germline, CDR1 is ENHRY and CDR2 SYGVKD. The CDR3 has 14 residues. The CDR3 here is CAISPGTGVVEQYF. CDR3 sequence (DNA): TGTGCCATCAGCCCCGGGACAGGGGTCGTCGAGCAGTACTTC.

This chain joins TRBV5-4 and TRBJ2-3; D is possibly TRBD2 (6 bases). The germline V gene encodes CDR1 SGHNT and CDR2 YYREEE (reference sequence). The CDR3 runs to 13 residues. Trimming pared 2 bases from V and 5 bases from J, leaving 9 bases between. CDR3 in amino acids: CASSFRRGDTQYF. In DNA, the CDR3 is TGTGCCAGCAGCTTCCGGAGGGGAGATACGCAGTATTTT.

The chain joins TRBV27 to TRBJ2-2; 7 bases line up with TRBD1. The V and J ends lost 6 bases and 1 base, in that order; junction bases with no gene match: 2. The V gene's germline CDR1 is MNHEY and CDR2 SMNVEV (reference sequence). The CDR3 extends over 14 amino acids. The CDR3 DNA reads as TGTGCCAGCAGCCGGGACAGGAACACCGGGGAGCTGTTTTTT. It is translated as CASSRDRNTGELFF.

The chain is built from TRBV6-6 and TRBJ1-1; D remains unclear. Per the germline V gene, CDR1 is MNHNY and CDR2 is SVGAGI (reference sequence). Trimming cost V 2 bases and J 5 bases, with 12 bases left between them. This CDR3 region has 14 residues. For the CDR3, the DNA is TGTGCCAGCAGTTACGGTGAGGGTAATACTGAAGCTTTCTTT. Protein product: CASSYGEGNTEAFF.

V and J are TRBV18 and TRBJ2-7; no clear D. Germline CDR1 is KGHSH and CDR2 is LQKENI. The CDR3 has 16 amino acids. V lost 3 bases, J lost 3 bases, and 18 bases lay in between. Here the CDR3 reads CASSPDRLLKFYEQYF. The CDR3 DNA is TGTGCCAGCTCACCCGACCGACTGCTCAAATTCTACGAGCAGTACTTC.

The chain carries TRBV2 and TRBJ2-2, with a weak D call TRBD1 (6 bases). Between the trimmed V and J ends, which lost 5 bases and 4 bases, there was a span of 14 bases. The CDR3 is 15 residues long. The germline V gene has CDR1 SNHLY and CDR2 FYNNEI. CDR3 protein: CASSILGQATGELFF. The CDR3 DNA reads as TGTGCCAGCAGTATCCTGGGACAAGCCACCGGGGAGCTGTTTTTT.

The genes are TRBV19 and TRBJ2-5, with TRBD1 matching 12 bases. Germline CDR1 is LNHDA and CDR2 is SQIVND (reference sequence). The CDR3 has 17 amino acids. The ends lost 4 bases at V and 4 bases at J; junction bases unmatched: 10. Here the CDR3 reads CASSTGTGGAGVETQYF. In DNA form, the CDR3 reads TGTGCCAGTAGTACCGGGACAGGGGGCGCCGGAGTAGAGACCCAGTACTTC.

The chain is built from TRBV25-1 and TRBJ2-1; D perhaps matches TRBD1 (6 bases). Per germline, CDR1 MGHDK and CDR2 SYGVNS. Trimming left V 2 bases short and J 7 bases short, with 21 bases between. The CDR3 is 17 amino acids. Here the CDR3 DNA reads TGTGCCAGCAGTGAAAATGTTCGAGGGGGTAGGGCGAATGAGCAGTTCTTC. Encoded protein: CASSENVRGGRANEQFF. Combining the CDR3 with reference TRBV25-1 and TRBJ2-1 gives the whole variable domain EADIYQTPRYLVIGTGKKITLECSQTMGHDKMYWYQQDPGMELHLIHYSYGVNSTEKGDLSSESTVSRIRTEHFPLTLESARPSHTSQYLCASSENVRGGRANEQFFGPGTRLTVL.

This chain connects TRBV11-2 to TRBJ2-6; D gene uncertain. This CDR3 spans 13 amino acids. Looked up from germline, CDR1 is SGHAT and CDR2 is FQNNGV. Between the trimmed V and J ends, which lost 2 bases and 4 bases, there was a span of 3 bases. The CDR3 sequence: CASSLNGANVLTF. The CDR3 nucleotides are TGTGCCAGCAGCTTAAACGGGGCCAACGTCCTGACTTTC.

Turning to this clone: The same CDR3 can be traced to other DNA sequences in this sample. The chain uses TRBV4-3 and TRBJ2-3, with D possibly matching TRBD2 (5 bases). The germline gives CDR1 LGHNA, CDR2 YSLEER. The CDR3 contains 15 residues. Trimming left V 1 base short and J 0 bases short, with 8 bases between. The CDR3 DNA is TGCGCCAGCAGCCAAGGTCTAGCTAGCACAGATACGCAGTATTTT. Protein sequence: CASSQGLASTDTQYF.

This clone was seen just once. V is TRBV29-1 and J is TRBJ2-7; 7 bases align to TRBD2. This CDR3 comprises 14 residues. Per the germline V gene, CDR1 is SQVTM and CDR2 is ANQGSEA. V gave up 5 bases and J gave up 7 bases; unmatched junction bases: 14. Written as DNA, the CDR3 is TGCAGCGTTTTGGGTCGGGAGGCCTCGCGAGAGCAGTACTTC. Its translation: CSVLGREASREQYF.

The chain is built from TRBV6-5 and TRBJ1-2; the D is unclear. The germline gives CDR1 MNHEY, CDR2 SVGAGI. CDR3 size: 16 residues. The V end was cut by 0 bases, the J end by 5 bases, with 16 bases between. This CDR3 is CASSYSSISPEYGYTF. The CDR3 nucleotides are TGTGCCAGCAGTTACTCGAGCATCTCCCCAGAATATGGCTACACCTTC.

The chain has TRBV5-1 and TRBJ1-1; TRBD1 matches 7 bases. Trimming removed 5 bases from V and 6 bases from J; junction bases left unmatched: 7. This CDR3 region has 13 residues. Germline CDR1 SGHRS, CDR2 YFSETQ. CDR3 region: CASRKTGAAEAFF. DNA for the CDR3: TGCGCCAGCAGAAAAACAGGGGCGGCTGAAGCTTTCTTT.

This clone was observed a single time. V is TRBV5-6 and J is TRBJ2-2, with 9 bases fitting TRBD1. Germline V gives CDR1 SGHDT, CDR2 YYEEEE. The J segment lost 1 base and the V segment lost 4 bases, leaving 11 bases of the junction unmatched. The CDR3 has 18 amino acids. Written as DNA, the CDR3 is TGTGCCAGCAGCACGTTAACGGGACAGGGAAAGAACACCGGGGAGCTGTTTTTT. Its protein product is CASSTLTGQGKNTGELFF. The variable domain in full, with the rest retrieved from reference TRBV5-6 and TRBJ2-2, is DAGVTQSPTHLIKTRGQQVTLRCSPKSGHDTVSWYQQALGQGPQFIFQYYEEEERQRGNFPDRFSGHQFPNYSSELNVNALLLGDSALYLCASSTLTGQGKNTGELFFGEGSRLTVL.

The V call is TRBV6-5, the J call TRBJ2-7; 9 bases are a match to TRBD1. After removal of 4 bases from V and 0 bases from J, the junction contained 4 bases not matched to a gene. The CDR3 runs to 15 residues. Germline V gene lookup returns CDR1 MNHEY and CDR2 SVGAGI. DNA for the CDR3: TGTGCCAGCAGTTTCGGGACAGGGCCCTCCTACGAGCAGTACTTC. Protein: CASSFGTGPSYEQYF.

The J gene is TRBJ1-1, the V gene TRBV28, with unresolved D. V dropped 6 bases and J dropped 1 base, with 6 bases sitting between them. This CDR3 has 12 amino acids. Germline V lookup: CDR1 MDHEN, CDR2 SYDVKM. This chain's CDR3 is CASRSGNTEAFF. Here the CDR3 DNA reads TGTGCCAGCAGGTCGGGGAACACTGAAGCTTTCTTT. Drawing the rest from reference TRBV28 and TRBJ1-1, the complete variable domain is DVKVTQSSRYLVKRTGEKVFLECVQDMDHENMFWYRQDPGLGLRLIYFSYDVKMKEKGDIPEGYSVSREKKERFSLILESASTNQTSMYLCASRSGNTEAFFGQGTRLTVV.

J is TRBJ1-1 and V is TRBV7-7; D call uncertain. Germline CDR1 is SSHAT and CDR2 is FNYEAQ (reference sequence). The germline V and J ends were trimmed by 5 bases and 0 bases, with 7 bases remaining between them. This CDR3 comprises 13 residues. In nucleotides, the CDR3 is TGTGCCAGCAGCCAAGGCGTGAACACTGAAGCTTTCTTT. It yields the protein CASSQGVNTEAFF.

The count of this clone is one. The chain couples TRBV6-6 to TRBJ1-1; D ambiguous. This CDR3 is built from 13 residues. Germline V gene sequence: CDR1 MNHNY, CDR2 SVGAGI (reference sequence). V lost 2 bases to trimming and J lost 4 bases, with 8 bases between them. This CDR3 reads CASSYDSTTEAFF. As DNA, the CDR3 is TGTGCCAGCAGTTACGATTCGACCACTGAAGCTTTCTTT.